The TCR beta chain described here comes from a study of cytomegalovirus exposure and HLA in healthy donors. V gave up 7 bases and J gave up 5 bases; unmatched junction bases: 3. Germline V gene data show CDR1 as LNHDA and CDR2 as SQIVND (reference sequence). The length of the CDR3 is 13 residues. Healthy bone marrow donors formed the donor group. PCR amplification relied on 60 Vbeta primers (plus 13 Jbeta primers). Generated by immunoSEQ multiplex PCR, the TCRdb table keeps only in-frame clones and is missing some. This sample has about 190,000 clones; approximately 87% occur once, and the top ten carry 1.3%.

The sample was PBMCs. V gene TRBV19 combines with J gene TRBJ2-5; 11 bases fit TRBD1. This clonotype originated in a young man in good health and CMV-seronegative. As DNA, the CDR3 is TGTGCCAGTACGGACAGGGGGCACGAGACCCAGTACTTC. This translates into CASTDRGHETQYF.